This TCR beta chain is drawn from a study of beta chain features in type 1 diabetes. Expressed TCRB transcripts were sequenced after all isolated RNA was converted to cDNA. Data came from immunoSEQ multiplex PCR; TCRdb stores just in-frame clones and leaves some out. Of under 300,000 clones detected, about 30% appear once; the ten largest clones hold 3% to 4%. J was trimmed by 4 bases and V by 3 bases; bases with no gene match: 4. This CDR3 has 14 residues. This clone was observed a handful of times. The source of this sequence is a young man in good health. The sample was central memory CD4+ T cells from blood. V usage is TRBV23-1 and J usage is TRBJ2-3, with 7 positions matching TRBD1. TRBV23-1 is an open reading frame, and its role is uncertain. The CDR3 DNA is TGCGCCAGCAGTCACCCGACAGGGTCAGATACGCAGTATTTT. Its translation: CASSHPTGSDTQYF.